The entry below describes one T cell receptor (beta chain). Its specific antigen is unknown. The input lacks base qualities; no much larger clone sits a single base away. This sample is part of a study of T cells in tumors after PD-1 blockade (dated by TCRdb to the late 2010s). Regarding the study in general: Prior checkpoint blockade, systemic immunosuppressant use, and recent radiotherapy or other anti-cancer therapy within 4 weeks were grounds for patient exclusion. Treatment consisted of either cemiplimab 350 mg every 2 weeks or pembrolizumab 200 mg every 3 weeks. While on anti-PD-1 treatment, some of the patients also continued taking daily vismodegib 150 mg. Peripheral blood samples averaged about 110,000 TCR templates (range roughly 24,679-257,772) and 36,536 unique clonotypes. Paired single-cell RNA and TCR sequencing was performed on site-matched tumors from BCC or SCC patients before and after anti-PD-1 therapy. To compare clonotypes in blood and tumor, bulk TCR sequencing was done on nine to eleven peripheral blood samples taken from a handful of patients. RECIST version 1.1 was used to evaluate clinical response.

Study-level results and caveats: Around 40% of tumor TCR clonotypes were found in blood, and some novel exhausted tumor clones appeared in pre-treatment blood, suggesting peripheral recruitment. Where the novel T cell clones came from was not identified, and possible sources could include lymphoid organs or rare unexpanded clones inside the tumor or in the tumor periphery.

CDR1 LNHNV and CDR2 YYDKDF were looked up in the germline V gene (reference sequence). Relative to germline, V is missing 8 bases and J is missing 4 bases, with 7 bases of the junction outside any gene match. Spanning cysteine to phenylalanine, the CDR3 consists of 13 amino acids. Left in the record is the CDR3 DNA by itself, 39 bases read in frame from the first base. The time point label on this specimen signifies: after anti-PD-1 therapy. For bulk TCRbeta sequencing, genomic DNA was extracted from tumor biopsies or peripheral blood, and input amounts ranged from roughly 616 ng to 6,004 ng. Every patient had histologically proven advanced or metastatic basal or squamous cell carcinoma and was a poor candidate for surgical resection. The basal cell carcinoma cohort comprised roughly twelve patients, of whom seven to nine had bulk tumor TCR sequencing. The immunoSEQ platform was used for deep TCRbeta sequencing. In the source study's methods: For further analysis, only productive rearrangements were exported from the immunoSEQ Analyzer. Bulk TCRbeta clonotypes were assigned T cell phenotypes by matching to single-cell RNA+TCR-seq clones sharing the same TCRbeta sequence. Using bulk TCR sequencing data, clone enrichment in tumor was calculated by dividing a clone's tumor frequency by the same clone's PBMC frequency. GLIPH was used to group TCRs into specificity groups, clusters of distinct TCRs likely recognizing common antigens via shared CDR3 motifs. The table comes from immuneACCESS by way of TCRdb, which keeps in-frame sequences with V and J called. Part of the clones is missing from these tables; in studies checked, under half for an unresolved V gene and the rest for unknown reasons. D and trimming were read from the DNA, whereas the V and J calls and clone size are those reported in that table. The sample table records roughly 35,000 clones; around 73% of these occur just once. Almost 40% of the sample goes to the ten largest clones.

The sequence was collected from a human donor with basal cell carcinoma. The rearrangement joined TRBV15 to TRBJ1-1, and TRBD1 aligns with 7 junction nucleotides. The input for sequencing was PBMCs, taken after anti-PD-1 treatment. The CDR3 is CATGGGDGTEAFF. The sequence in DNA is TGTGCCACCGGAGGGGGCGATGGCACTGAAGCTTTCTTT.